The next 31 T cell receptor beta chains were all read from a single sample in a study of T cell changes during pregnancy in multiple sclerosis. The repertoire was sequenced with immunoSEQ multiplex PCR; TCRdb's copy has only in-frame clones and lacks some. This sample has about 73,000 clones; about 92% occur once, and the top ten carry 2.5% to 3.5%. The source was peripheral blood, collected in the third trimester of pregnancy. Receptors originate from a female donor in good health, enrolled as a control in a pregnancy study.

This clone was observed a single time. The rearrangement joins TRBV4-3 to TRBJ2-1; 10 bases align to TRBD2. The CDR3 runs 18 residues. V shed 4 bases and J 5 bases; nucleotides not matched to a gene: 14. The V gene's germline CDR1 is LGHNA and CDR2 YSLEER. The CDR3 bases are TGCGCCAGCAGCCCCCGGGTAGCGGGAGGCCTAGGGGACAATGAGCAGTTCTTC. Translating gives CASSPRVAGGLGDNEQFF.

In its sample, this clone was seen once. The CDR3 sequence: CASSPGLYEQYF. The CDR3 nucleotides are TGTGCCAGCAGTCCAGGGTTGTACGAGCAGTACTTC. The V call is TRBV6-1, the J call TRBJ2-7; D is possibly TRBD1 (5 bases). CDR1 and CDR2 from the germline V gene are MNHNS and SASEGT. V was cut by 5 bases and J by 4 bases, with 9 bases left in between. CDR3 size: 12 residues.

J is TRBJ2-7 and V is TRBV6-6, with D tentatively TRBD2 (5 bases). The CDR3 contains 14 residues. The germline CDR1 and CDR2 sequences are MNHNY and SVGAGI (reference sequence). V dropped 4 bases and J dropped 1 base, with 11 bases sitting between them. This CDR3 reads CASSWSGSSYEQYF. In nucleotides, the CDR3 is TGTGCCAGCAGTTGGTCGGGGTCGTCCTACGAGCAGTACTTC.

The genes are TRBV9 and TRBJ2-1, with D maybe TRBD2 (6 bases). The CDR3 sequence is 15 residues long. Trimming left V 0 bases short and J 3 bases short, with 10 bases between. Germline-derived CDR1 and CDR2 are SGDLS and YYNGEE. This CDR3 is CASSVAGLSYNEQFF. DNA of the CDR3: TGTGCCAGCAGCGTAGCGGGACTTAGCTACAATGAGCAGTTCTTC. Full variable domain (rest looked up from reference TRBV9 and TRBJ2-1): DSGVTQTPKHLITATGQRVTLRCSPRSGDLSVYWYQQSLDQGLQFLIQYYNGEERAKGNILERFSAQQFPDLHSELNLSSLELGDSALYFCASSVAGLSYNEQFFGPGTRLTVL.

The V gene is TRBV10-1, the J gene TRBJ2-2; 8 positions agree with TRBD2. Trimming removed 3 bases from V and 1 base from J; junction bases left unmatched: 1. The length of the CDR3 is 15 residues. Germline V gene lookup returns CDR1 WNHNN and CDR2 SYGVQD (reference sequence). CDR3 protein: CASSDAGGNTGELFF. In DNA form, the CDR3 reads TGCGCCAGCAGTGATGCGGGGGGGAACACCGGGGAGCTGTTTTTT.

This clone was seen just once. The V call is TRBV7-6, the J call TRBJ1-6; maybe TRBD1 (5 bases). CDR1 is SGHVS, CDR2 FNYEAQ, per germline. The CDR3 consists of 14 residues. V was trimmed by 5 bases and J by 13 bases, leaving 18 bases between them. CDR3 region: CASSQGDGAGPLHF. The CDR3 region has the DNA TGTGCCAGCAGCCAAGGGGACGGCGCGGGGCCCCTCCACTTT.

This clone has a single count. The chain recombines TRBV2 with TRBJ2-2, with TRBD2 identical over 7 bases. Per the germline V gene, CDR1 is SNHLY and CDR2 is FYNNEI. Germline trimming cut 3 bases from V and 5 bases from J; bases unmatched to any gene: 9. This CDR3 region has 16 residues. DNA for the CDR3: TGTGCCAGCAGTGAGGGAGGGGTTCGTAAAACCGGGGAGCTGTTTTTT. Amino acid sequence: CASSEGGVRKTGELFF.

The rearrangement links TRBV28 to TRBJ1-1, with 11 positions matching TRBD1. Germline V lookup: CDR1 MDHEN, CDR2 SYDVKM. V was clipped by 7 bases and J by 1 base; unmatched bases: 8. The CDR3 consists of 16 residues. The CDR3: CASIRGTGGANTEAFF. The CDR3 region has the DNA TGTGCCAGCATCAGAGGGACAGGGGGAGCGAACACTGAAGCTTTCTTT.

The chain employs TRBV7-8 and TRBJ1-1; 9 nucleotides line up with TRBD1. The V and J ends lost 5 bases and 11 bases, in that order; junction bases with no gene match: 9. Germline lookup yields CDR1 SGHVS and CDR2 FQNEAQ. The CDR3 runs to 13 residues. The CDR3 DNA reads TGTGCCAGCAGCGCGGGACAGGGATGGTTCGCTTTCTTT. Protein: CASSAGQGWFAFF.

The CDR3 region is CASSLGGAGQETQYF. DNA for the CDR3: TGTGCCAGCAGCTTAGGGGGTGCGGGCCAAGAGACCCAGTACTTC. The rearrangement uses TRBV7-7 and TRBJ2-5; D possibly corresponds to TRBD2 (5 bases). The CDR3 length is 15 residues. Germline-derived CDR1 and CDR2 are SSHAT and FNYEAQ (reference sequence). The V and J ends lost 1 base and 1 base respectively, with 10 bases between them.

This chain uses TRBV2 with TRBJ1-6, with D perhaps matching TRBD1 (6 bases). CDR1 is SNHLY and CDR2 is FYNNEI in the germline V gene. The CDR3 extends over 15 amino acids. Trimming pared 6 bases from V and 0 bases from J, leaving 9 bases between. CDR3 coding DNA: TGTGCCAGCAGAACCAGGGGCTCCTATAATTCACCCCTCCACTTT. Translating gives CASRTRGSYNSPLHF.

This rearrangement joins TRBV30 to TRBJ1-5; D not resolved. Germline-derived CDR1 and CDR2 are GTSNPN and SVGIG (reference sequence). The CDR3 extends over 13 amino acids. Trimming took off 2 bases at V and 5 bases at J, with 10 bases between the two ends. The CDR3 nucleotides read TGTGCCTGGAGTCCATCCGGGTATCAGCCCCAGCATTTT. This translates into CAWSPSGYQPQHF.

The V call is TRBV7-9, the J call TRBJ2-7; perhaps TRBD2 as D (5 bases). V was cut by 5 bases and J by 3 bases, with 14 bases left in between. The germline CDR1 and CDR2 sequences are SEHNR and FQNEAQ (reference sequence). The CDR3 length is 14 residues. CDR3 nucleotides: TGTGCCAGCAGCGCCGTCGGGGAAGGCTACGAGCAGTACTTC. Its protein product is CASSAVGEGYEQYF.

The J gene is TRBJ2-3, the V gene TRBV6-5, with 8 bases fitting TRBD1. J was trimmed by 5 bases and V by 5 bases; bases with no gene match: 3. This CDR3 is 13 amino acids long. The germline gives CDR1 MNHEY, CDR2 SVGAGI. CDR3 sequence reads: CASSDRGGDTQYF. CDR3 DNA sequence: TGTGCCAGCAGTGACAGGGGTGGAGATACGCAGTATTTT.

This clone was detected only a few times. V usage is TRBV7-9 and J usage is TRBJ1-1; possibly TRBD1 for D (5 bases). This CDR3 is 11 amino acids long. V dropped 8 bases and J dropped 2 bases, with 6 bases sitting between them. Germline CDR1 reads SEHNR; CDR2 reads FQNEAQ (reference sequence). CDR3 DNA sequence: TGTGCCAGCCAGGGAAACACTGAAGCTTTCTTT. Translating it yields CASQGNTEAFF.

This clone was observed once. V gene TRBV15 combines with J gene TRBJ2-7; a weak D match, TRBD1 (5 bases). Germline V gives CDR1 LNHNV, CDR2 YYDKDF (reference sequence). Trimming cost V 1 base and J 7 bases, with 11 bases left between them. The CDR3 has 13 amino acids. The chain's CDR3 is CATSRGGAAEQYF. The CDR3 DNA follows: TGTGCCACCAGCAGAGGGGGCGCGGCAGAGCAGTACTTC.

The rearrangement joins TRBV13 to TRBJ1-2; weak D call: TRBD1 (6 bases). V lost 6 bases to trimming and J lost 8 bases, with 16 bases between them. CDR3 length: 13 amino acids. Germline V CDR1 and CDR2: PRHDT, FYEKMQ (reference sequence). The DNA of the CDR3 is TGTGCCAGCAGATTTGGGGGGGCGGAGGGCTACACCTTC. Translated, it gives CASRFGGAEGYTF.

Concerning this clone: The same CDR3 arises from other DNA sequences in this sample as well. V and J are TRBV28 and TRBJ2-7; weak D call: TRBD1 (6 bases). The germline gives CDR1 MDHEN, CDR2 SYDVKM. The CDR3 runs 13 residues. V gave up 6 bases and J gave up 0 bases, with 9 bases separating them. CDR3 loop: CASRKGVSYEQYF. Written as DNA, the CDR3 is TGTGCCAGCAGGAAGGGGGTCTCCTACGAGCAGTACTTC.

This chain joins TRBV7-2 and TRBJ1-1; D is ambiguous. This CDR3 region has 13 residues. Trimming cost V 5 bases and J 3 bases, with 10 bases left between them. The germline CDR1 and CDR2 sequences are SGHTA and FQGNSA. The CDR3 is CASSPWRDTEAFF. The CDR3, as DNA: TGTGCCAGCAGCCCCTGGCGGGACACTGAAGCTTTCTTT.

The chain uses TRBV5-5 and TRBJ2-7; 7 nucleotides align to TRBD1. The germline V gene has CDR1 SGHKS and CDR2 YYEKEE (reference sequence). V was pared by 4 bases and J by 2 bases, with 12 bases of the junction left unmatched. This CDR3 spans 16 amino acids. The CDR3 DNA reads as TGTGCCAGCAGCCGAGAGGGGGCTTCCTCTACCTACGAGCAGTACTTC. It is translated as CASSREGASSTYEQYF.

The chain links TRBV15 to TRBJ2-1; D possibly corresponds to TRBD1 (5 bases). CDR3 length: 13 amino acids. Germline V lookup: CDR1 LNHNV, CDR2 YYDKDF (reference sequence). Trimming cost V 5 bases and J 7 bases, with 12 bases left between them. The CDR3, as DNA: TGTGCCACCAGCGCCCGACAGTATAATGAGCAGTTCTTC. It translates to CATSARQYNEQFF.

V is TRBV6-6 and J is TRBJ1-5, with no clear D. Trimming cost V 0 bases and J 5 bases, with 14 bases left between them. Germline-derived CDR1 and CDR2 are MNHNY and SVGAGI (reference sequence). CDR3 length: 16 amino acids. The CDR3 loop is CASSYSAGKIDQPQHF. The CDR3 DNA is TGTGCCAGCAGTTACTCGGCGGGCAAGATCGATCAGCCCCAGCATTTT.

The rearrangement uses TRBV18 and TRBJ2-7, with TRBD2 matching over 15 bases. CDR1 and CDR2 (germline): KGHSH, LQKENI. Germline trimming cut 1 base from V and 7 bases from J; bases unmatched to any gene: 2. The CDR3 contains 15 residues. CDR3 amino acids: CASSPRTSGRDEQYF. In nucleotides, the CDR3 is TGTGCCAGCTCACCACGGACTAGCGGGAGGGATGAGCAGTACTTC.

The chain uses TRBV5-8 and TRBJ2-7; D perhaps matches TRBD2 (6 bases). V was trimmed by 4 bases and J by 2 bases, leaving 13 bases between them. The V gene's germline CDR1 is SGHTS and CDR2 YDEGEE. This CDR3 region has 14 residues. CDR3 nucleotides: TGTGCCAGCAGCAGGGGACGGGGGACCTACGAGCAGTACTTC. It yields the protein CASSRGRGTYEQYF.

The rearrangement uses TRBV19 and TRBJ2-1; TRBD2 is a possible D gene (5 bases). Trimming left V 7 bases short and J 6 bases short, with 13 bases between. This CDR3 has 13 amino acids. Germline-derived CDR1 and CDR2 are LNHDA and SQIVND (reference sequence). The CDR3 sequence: CASIGFRGNEQFF. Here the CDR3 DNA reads TGTGCCAGTATCGGGTTTCGGGGCAATGAGCAGTTCTTC.

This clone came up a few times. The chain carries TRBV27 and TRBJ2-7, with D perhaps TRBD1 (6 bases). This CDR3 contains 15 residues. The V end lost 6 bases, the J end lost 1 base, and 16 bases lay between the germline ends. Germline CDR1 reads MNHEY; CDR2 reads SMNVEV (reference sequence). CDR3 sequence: CASSPLQGLSYEQYF. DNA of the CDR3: TGTGCCAGCAGCCCCCTACAGGGCTTGTCCTACGAGCAGTACTTC.

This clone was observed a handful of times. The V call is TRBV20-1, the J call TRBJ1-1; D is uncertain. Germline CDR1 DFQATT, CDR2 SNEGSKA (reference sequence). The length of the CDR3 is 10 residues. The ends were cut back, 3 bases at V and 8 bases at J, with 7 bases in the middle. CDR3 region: CSASGREAFF. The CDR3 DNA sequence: TGCAGTGCTAGCGGCAGGGAAGCTTTCTTT.

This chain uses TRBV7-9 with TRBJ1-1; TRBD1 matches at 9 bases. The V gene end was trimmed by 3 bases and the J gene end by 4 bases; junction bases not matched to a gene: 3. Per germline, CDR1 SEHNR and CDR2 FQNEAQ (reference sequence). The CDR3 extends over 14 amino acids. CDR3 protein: CASSFGTGLTEAFF. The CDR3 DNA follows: TGTGCCAGCAGCTTTGGGACAGGGCTCACTGAAGCTTTCTTT.

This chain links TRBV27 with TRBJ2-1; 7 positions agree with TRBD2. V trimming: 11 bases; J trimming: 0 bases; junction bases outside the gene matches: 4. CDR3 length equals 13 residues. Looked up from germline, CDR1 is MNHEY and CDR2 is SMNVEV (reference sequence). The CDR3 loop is CASGRGSYNEQFF. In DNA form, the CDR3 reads TGTGCCTCGGGGAGGGGCTCCTACAATGAGCAGTTCTTC.

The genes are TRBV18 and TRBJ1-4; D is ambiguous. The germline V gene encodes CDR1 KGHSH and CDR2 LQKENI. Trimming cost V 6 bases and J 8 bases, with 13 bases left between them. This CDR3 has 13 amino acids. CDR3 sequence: CASSRGLQEKLFF. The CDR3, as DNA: TGTGCCAGCTCCCGAGGCTTGCAGGAAAAACTGTTTTTT.

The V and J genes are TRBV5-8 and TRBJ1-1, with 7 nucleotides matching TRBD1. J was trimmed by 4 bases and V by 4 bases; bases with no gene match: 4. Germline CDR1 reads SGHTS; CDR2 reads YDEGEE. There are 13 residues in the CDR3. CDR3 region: CASSRDRRTEAFF. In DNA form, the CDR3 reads TGTGCCAGCAGCCGGGACAGACGCACTGAAGCTTTCTTT.